One and the same sample provided the 31 T cell receptor beta chains below, sequenced in a study of T cell responses to AZD1222 COVID-19 vaccine. Clones were sequenced by immunoSEQ multiplex PCR, and TCRdb holds only the in-frame ones, with some missing. Among over 150,000 clones listed, roughly nine tenths were seen once. The material sequenced was peripheral blood, taken 28 days after the second AZD1222 dose. All receptors derive from an adult who received the AZD1222 COVID-19 vaccine.

CDR3 amino acids: CASSLERRGYTF. The CDR3 region has the DNA TGTGCCAGCAGCTTAGAGCGGAGGGGCTACACCTTC. V usage is TRBV7-9 and J usage is TRBJ1-2; D gene ambiguous. V shed 1 base and J shed 8 bases, with 8 bases lying between them. This CDR3 comprises 12 residues. The germline gives CDR1 SEHNR, CDR2 FQNEAQ (reference sequence).

The V call is TRBV27, the J call TRBJ2-3; the match to TRBD1 covers 8 bases. Per germline, CDR1 MNHEY and CDR2 SMNVEV (reference sequence). After removal of 3 bases from V and 4 bases from J, the junction contained 9 bases not matched to a gene. The CDR3 totals 16 residues. Here the CDR3 reads CASSFLGTGWPDTQYF. The CDR3 bases are TGTGCCAGCAGTTTCCTTGGGACAGGATGGCCAGATACGCAGTATTTT.

V usage is TRBV6-5 and J usage is TRBJ1-2; tentative D call: TRBD1 (5 bases). CDR1 and CDR2 (germline): MNHEY, SVGAGI. The CDR3 is made up of 13 amino acids. The ends were cut back, 6 bases at V and 0 bases at J, with 8 bases in the middle. The CDR3 region has the DNA TGTGCCAGCAGAGGGGCCTCTAACTATGGCTACACCTTC. Its protein is CASRGASNYGYTF.

This chain links TRBV6-5 with TRBJ2-2, with D hard to call. Between the trimmed V and J ends, which lost 5 bases and 1 base, there was a span of 5 bases. The CDR3 runs to 13 residues. Germline V gene data show CDR1 as MNHEY and CDR2 as SVGAGI. CDR3 bases: TGTGCCAGCAGTCTCCTGAACACCGGGGAGCTGTTTTTT. It yields the protein CASSLLNTGELFF.

This clone was seen more than once but under ten times. This chain links TRBV11-2 with TRBJ1-2; TRBD1 aligns across 7 bases. The CDR3 has 16 residues. With 0 bases clipped from V and 2 bases from J, the junction kept 6 bases outside the gene matches. The germline CDR1 and CDR2 sequences are SGHAT and FQNNGV. The CDR3 region is CASSLDRQTGNYGYTF. CDR3 sequence (DNA): TGTGCCAGCAGCTTAGATCGGCAGACAGGGAACTATGGCTACACCTTC.

This clone was counted a single time. The gene calls are TRBV4-1 and TRBJ2-5; D perhaps matches TRBD1 (6 bases). Germline CDR1 reads MGHRA; CDR2 reads YSYEKL. This CDR3 comprises 13 residues. Trimming cost V 3 bases and J 4 bases, with 9 bases left between them. CDR3 region: CASSHPRGETQYF. CDR3 in DNA: TGCGCCAGCAGCCATCCCAGGGGAGAGACCCAGTACTTC.

The rearrangement links TRBV6-5 to TRBJ2-7, with D perhaps matching TRBD1 (6 bases). Trimming removed 6 bases at V and 3 bases at J, with 9 bases between. Germline V CDR1 and CDR2: MNHEY, SVGAGI. The CDR3 is made up of 12 amino acids. The CDR3 region has the DNA TGTGCCAGCAGACAGGGTTTCTACGAGCAGTACTTC. Translated: CASRQGFYEQYF.

The J gene is TRBJ2-1, the V gene TRBV28; 9 nucleotides match TRBD2. The CDR3 loop spans 15 amino acids. J lost 9 bases, V lost 2 bases, and 8 bases had no gene match. CDR1 and CDR2 from the germline V gene are MDHEN and SYDVKM. The CDR3 loop reads CASSLGLIAGAEQFF. The CDR3, as DNA: TGTGCCAGCAGTTTAGGCCTAATAGCGGGAGCTGAGCAGTTCTTC.

J is TRBJ1-3 and V is TRBV28; D gene ambiguous. CDR3 size: 15 residues. Trimming left V 1 base short and J 5 bases short, with 12 bases between. Germline V gene lookup returns CDR1 MDHEN and CDR2 SYDVKM. The CDR3 DNA is TGTGCCAGCAGTTTATCCCCCAGCCAGCGAAACACCATATATTTT. Amino acid sequence: CASSLSPSQRNTIYF.

The chain combines TRBV15 with TRBJ2-7, with no clear D. The CDR3 has 11 amino acids. Germline CDR1 and CDR2: LNHNV and YYDKDF (reference sequence). V lost 5 bases and J 3 bases, leaving 5 bases between the germline ends. The CDR3 bases are TGTGCCACCAGCGGAAACTACGAGCAGTACTTC. It codes for CATSGNYEQYF. The full variable domain, completed using reference TRBV15 and TRBJ2-7, is DAMVIQNPRYQVTQFGKPVTLSCSQTLNHNVMYWYQQKSSQAPKLLFHYYDKDFNNEADTPDNFQSRRPNTSFCFLDIRSPGLGDTAMYLCATSGNYEQYFGPGTRLTVT.

V usage is TRBV3-1 (or the pseudogene TRBV3-2) and J usage is TRBJ1-1; maybe TRBD1 (5 bases). CDR3 length: 15 amino acids. CDR1 and CDR2 (germline): LGHDT, YNNKEL (reference sequence). V was trimmed by 1 base and J by 6 bases, leaving 15 bases between them. The CDR3 here is CASSQGGIRVAEAFF. In nucleotides, the CDR3 is TGTGCCAGCAGCCAAGGAGGTATCAGGGTAGCTGAAGCTTTCTTT.

This clone was seen a single time. The chain employs TRBV13 and TRBJ2-1; D not resolved. Germline assignment: CDR1 PRHDT and CDR2 FYEKMQ (reference sequence). V lost 0 bases, J lost 4 bases, and 10 bases lay in between. There are 15 residues in the CDR3. The CDR3 is CASSLGGQKYNEQFF. DNA for the CDR3: TGTGCCAGCAGCTTAGGCGGGCAGAAATACAATGAGCAGTTCTTC.

The J gene is TRBJ1-2, the V gene TRBV6-5, with 8 bases matching TRBD1. CDR3 length equals 15 residues. With 2 bases clipped from V and 4 bases from J, the junction kept 6 bases outside the gene matches. CDR1 and CDR2 (germline): MNHEY, SVGAGI. CDR3 DNA sequence: TGTGCCAGCAGTTACGCTGACAGGGGATCCTATGGCTACACCTTC. Protein product: CASSYADRGSYGYTF.

This chain connects TRBV29-1 to TRBJ2-2; tentatively, D is TRBD1 (6 bases). The V end lost 7 bases, the J end lost 4 bases, and 16 bases lay between the germline ends. Germline CDR1 is SQVTM and CDR2 is ANQGSEA. The CDR3 totals 14 residues. This CDR3 is CSAFQGRGTGELFF. Here the CDR3 DNA reads TGCAGCGCCTTCCAGGGGCGAGGCACCGGGGAGCTGTTTTTT.

V and J are TRBV10-1 and TRBJ2-1; TRBD1 matches at 7 bases. Germline-derived CDR1 and CDR2 are WNHNN and SYGVQD (reference sequence). The ends lost 6 bases at V and 9 bases at J; junction bases unmatched: 5. The CDR3 spans 12 residues. The CDR3 region is CASRTGCFEQFF. The DNA of the CDR3 is TGCGCCAGCAGGACAGGGTGTTTTGAGCAGTTCTTC.

The genes are TRBV28 and TRBJ2-7, with D perhaps TRBD2 (5 bases). Germline-derived CDR1 and CDR2 are MDHEN and SYDVKM. CDR3 size: 15 residues. V was clipped by 5 bases and J by 2 bases, with 16 bases between them. Here the CDR3 reads CASSLARYPPYEQYF. In DNA, the CDR3 is TGTGCCAGCAGTCTAGCACGTTACCCTCCCTACGAGCAGTACTTC.

The rearrangement joins TRBV12-3 or TRBV12-4 to TRBJ2-5, with 7 bases fitting TRBD1. J was trimmed by 5 bases and V by 5 bases; bases with no gene match: 5. This CDR3 is 13 amino acids long. CDR3 bases: TGTGCCAGCAGTCCGACAGGGCTGGAGACCCAGTACTTC. It codes for CASSPTGLETQYF.

Comments on this clone: A read error may produce the germline difference seen at one junction end. The chain combines TRBV7-7 with TRBJ2-2; 8 positions match TRBD1. This CDR3 comprises 15 residues. From germline, CDR1 is SSHAT and CDR2 FNYEAQ (reference sequence). The CDR3 region is CASSPRTGQSGELFF. The DNA for the CDR3 is TGTGCTAGCAGTCCAAGGACAGGGCAATCCGGGGAGCTGTTTTTT.

In DNA, the CDR3 is TGCGCCAGCAGATACGAGGCCCAGGGAGAGACCCAGTACTTC. Protein product: CASRYEAQGETQYF. This chain joins TRBV5-1 and TRBJ2-5, with D possibly being TRBD1 (5 bases). CDR1 and CDR2 (germline): SGHRS, YFSETQ. Trimming pared 5 bases from V and 4 bases from J, leaving 15 bases between. The CDR3 length is 14 residues.

This chain connects TRBV18 to TRBJ2-1; D call uncertain. CDR1 is KGHSH, CDR2 LQKENI, per germline. The CDR3 covers 14 residues. V shed 4 bases and J shed 4 bases, with 11 bases lying between them. The CDR3 DNA reads as TGTGCCAGCTCACGGGATCGCTCGTACAATGAGCAGTTCTTC. Amino acids: CASSRDRSYNEQFF.

The J gene is TRBJ1-1, the V gene TRBV5-1; TRBD1 matches 7 bases. Germline-derived CDR1 and CDR2 are SGHRS and YFSETQ. CDR3 length: 16 residues. The junction had 10 bases not matched to a gene; V was cut back by 4 bases and J by 1 base. CDR3 in DNA: TGCGCCAGCAGCCCAACAGGGGCCGCCGGGAACACTGAAGCTTTCTTT. Translation gives CASSPTGAAGNTEAFF.

The chain carries TRBV2 and TRBJ2-1; perhaps D is TRBD1 or TRBD2 (5 bases each). CDR3 length: 15 amino acids. Trimming shortened V by 6 bases and J by 7 bases, and 19 bases separated the two germline ends. Germline loops: CDR1 SNHLY, CDR2 FYNNEI. CDR3 bases: TGTGCCAGCAGGCCGCTAAGGGGAGTAGTTAATGAGCAGTTCTTC. This sequence encodes CASRPLRGVVNEQFF. The whole variable domain, filled in from reference TRBV2 and TRBJ2-1, reads EPEVTQTPSHQVTQMGQEVILRCVPISNHLYFYWYRQILGQKVEFLVSFYNNEISEKSEIFDDQFSVERPDGSNFTLKIRSTKLEDSAMYFCASRPLRGVVNEQFFGPGTRLTVL.

The V call is TRBV11-3, the J call TRBJ1-1; 7 bases align to TRBD1. Germline V lookup: CDR1 SGHNT, CDR2 YENEEA. The CDR3 loop spans 14 amino acids. V lost 5 bases and J lost 5; bases outside the gene matches: 8. CDR3 loop: CASSDRTGGTEAFF. CDR3 sequence (DNA): TGTGCCAGCAGCGATCGGACAGGAGGGACTGAAGCTTTCTTT. Full variable domain (missing parts from reference TRBV11-3 and TRBJ1-1): EAGVVQSPRYKIIEKKQPVAFWCNPISGHNTLYWYLQNLGQGPELLIRYENEEAVDDSQLPKDRFSAERLKGVDSTLKIQPAELGDSAVYLCASSDRTGGTEAFFGQGTRLTVV.

The V gene is TRBV9, the J gene TRBJ2-3; 8 bases are shared with TRBD2. J gave up 2 bases and V 0 bases, and 5 bases lay outside the gene matches. This CDR3 is 16 amino acids long. Germline V gene sequence: CDR1 SGDLS, CDR2 YYNGEE. The CDR3 DNA follows: TGTGCCAGCAGCGTAGGGGGTAGCGGGACCACAGATACGCAGTATTTT. It is translated as CASSVGGSGTTDTQYF.

The chain recombines TRBV9 with TRBJ2-1; 8 bases agree with TRBD2. After removal of 0 bases from V and 2 bases from J, the junction contained 1 base not matched to a gene. This CDR3 comprises 15 residues. Germline V CDR1 and CDR2: SGDLS, YYNGEE. CDR3 residues: CASSVARGAYNEQFF. The DNA for the CDR3 is TGTGCCAGCAGCGTAGCGCGGGGGGCCTACAATGAGCAGTTCTTC. Using reference TRBV9 and TRBJ2-1 for the parts outside the CDR3, the full variable domain is DSGVTQTPKHLITATGQRVTLRCSPRSGDLSVYWYQQSLDQGLQFLIQYYNGEERAKGNILERFSAQQFPDLHSELNLSSLELGDSALYFCASSVARGAYNEQFFGPGTRLTVL.

The CDR3 nucleotides are TGTGCCACTTCTGAGAACACAGCCAACATGAACACTGAAGCTTTCTTT. Translating gives CATSENTANMNTEAFF. The rearrangement uses TRBV18 and TRBJ1-1, with no clear D. Germline loops: CDR1 KGHSH, CDR2 LQKENI. V lost 10 bases to trimming and J lost 0 bases, with 21 bases between them. This CDR3 spans 16 amino acids.

This sequence joins TRBV28 and TRBJ2-7; 8 bases are a match to TRBD1. Per the germline V gene, CDR1 is MDHEN and CDR2 is SYDVKM. The trim removed 6 bases at V and 12 bases at J, leaving 16 bases unmatched. The CDR3 extends over 14 amino acids. CDR3 DNA: TGTGCCAGCAGGTCTCCGGGACAGGACATGTCACTGTACTTC. Translating it yields CASRSPGQDMSLYF.

The rearrangement links TRBV30 to TRBJ1-2; no clear D. CDR1 is GTSNPN, CDR2 SVGIG, per germline (reference sequence). V was trimmed by 4 bases and J by 3 bases, leaving 9 bases between them. The CDR3 is made up of 12 amino acids. The CDR3 sequence is CAWTGSHYGYTF. CDR3 in DNA: TGTGCCTGGACGGGATCCCACTATGGCTACACCTTC.

CDR3 residues: CASSQRLAEIHNEQFF. In nucleotides, the CDR3 is TGTGCCAGCAGCCAAAGACTAGCGGAGATACACAATGAGCAGTTCTTC. This chain connects TRBV3-1 (or the pseudogene TRBV3-2) to TRBJ2-1; 9 bases fit TRBD2. The CDR3 runs 16 residues. CDR1 and CDR2 (germline): LGHDT, YNNKEL (reference sequence). The V gene end was trimmed by 2 bases and the J gene end by 5 bases; junction bases not matched to a gene: 7.

V and J are TRBV27 and TRBJ1-2; perhaps TRBD1 as D (5 bases). The CDR3 has 14 amino acids. Germline CDR1 MNHEY, CDR2 SMNVEV (reference sequence). V was shortened by 6 bases and J by 5 bases, with 16 bases between the two germline ends. In DNA form, the CDR3 reads TGTGCCAGCAGCCCCCAGGGTCAGTATTATGGCTACACCTTC. Translating it yields CASSPQGQYYGYTF.

The rearrangement uses TRBV5-4 and TRBJ1-4, with a possible D match to TRBD1 (5 bases). Per germline, CDR1 SGHNT and CDR2 YYREEE (reference sequence). There are 14 residues in the CDR3. Trimming took 4 bases from V and 3 from J, leaving 10 bases between them. The CDR3 sequence: CASSREGANEKLFF. The CDR3 nucleotides are TGTGCCAGCAGCCGCGAAGGGGCTAATGAAAAACTGTTTTTT.